The clone carrying this T cell receptor (beta chain) has only a few counts. Its specificity is unknown. This specimen comes from a study of T cells in Graves' hyperthyroidism and ophthalmopathy. Across the whole study: Peripheral blood was secured at the point of initial diagnosis, before any treatment. Notes on the study in general: Most clonotypes expanded in the thyroid (above 0.001) were also present in blood.

Over 18 months, lack of ophthalmopathy progression marked Graves' hyperthyroidism as stable. Patients between 18 and 65 years old had hyperthyroidism, newly diagnosed and lasting under 2 months. Germline CDR1 is SEHNR and CDR2 is FQNEAQ (reference sequence). Trimming left V 5 bases short and J 3 bases short, with 14 bases between. CDR3 length equals 14 residues. Amplified TCR beta CDR3 regions derived from RNA transcripts. The HTBI set primed first-round TCR CDR3 RT-PCR. TCRdb used MiXCR to reprocess the multiplex PCR reads, holding one entry per CDR3 protein. The sample includes a few hundred thousand distinct CDR3 sequences, 15% seen only once; the top ten take approximately 32%.

The sample taken for sequencing was blood. This TCR was sampled from a woman in her twenties or thirties with Graves' hyperthyroidism. The chain recombines TRBV7-9 with TRBJ2-7; tentatively, D is TRBD2 (7 bases). In DNA, the CDR3 is TGTGCCAGCAGCAACTACAGGGAGGGCTACGAGCAGTACTTC. Its translation is CASSNYREGYEQYF.